Listed here are 7 T cell receptor beta chains from one sample, sequenced in a study of Ad26.COV2.S vaccination and SARS-CoV-2 variants. Treatment noted: some 19 received Ad26.COV2.S at low or high dose, single or two shots; five or six received placebo; per-sample allocation not given. Specimen acquisition occurred on day 63 following the initial vaccine or placebo injection. Profiled with immunoSEQ multiplex PCR; TCRdb holds only in-frame clones, not every one. Found here are 300,000 to 350,000 clones, around 88% of them singletons; the top ten hold under 6%. This specimen consisted of peripheral blood, obtained in a trial of Ad26.COV2.S vaccine versus placebo. The receptors derive from a person aged 18-65 years who received the Ad26.COV2.S COVID-19 vaccine or a placebo.

The chain employs TRBV19 and TRBJ1-4; 8 nucleotides align to TRBD1. This CDR3 comprises 17 residues. Trimming cost V 5 bases and J 3 bases; bases outside gene matches: 11. Germline V lookup: CDR1 LNHDA, CDR2 SQIVND (reference sequence). The CDR3 is CASSPWTGSPSNEKLFF. Written as DNA, the CDR3 is TGTGCCAGTAGTCCCTGGACAGGGTCTCCTTCTAATGAAAAACTGTTTTTT.

The J gene is TRBJ2-7, the V gene TRBV11-2, with D unclear. The CDR3 totals 16 residues. Germline V lookup: CDR1 SGHAT, CDR2 FQNNGV. Trimming pared 5 bases from V and 7 bases from J, leaving 24 bases between. CDR3 in amino acids: CASSAFPWRSSWEQYF. For the CDR3, the DNA is TGTGCCAGCAGCGCCTTTCCCTGGCGGAGCTCGTGGGAGCAGTACTTC.

The chain couples TRBV6-5 to TRBJ2-1, with TRBD1 matching over 9 bases. This CDR3 contains 15 residues. From germline, CDR1 is MNHEY and CDR2 SVGAGI. The V and J ends lost 6 bases and 2 bases, in that order; junction bases with no gene match: 5. The CDR3 DNA follows: TGTGCCAGCAGGAGGGACAGGGTGACCTACAATGAGCAGTTCTTC. It translates to CASRRDRVTYNEQFF.

This sequence joins TRBV7-9 and TRBJ2-7, with a weak D call TRBD2 (5 bases). Trimming left V 5 bases short and J 9 bases short, with 17 bases between. The CDR3 runs to 13 residues. The germline V gene has CDR1 SEHNR and CDR2 FQNEAQ (reference sequence). The CDR3 reads CASSKADPLSQYF. The CDR3 DNA reads as TGTGCCAGCAGCAAAGCGGATCCCTTGTCGCAGTACTTC.

The chain recombines TRBV4-1 with TRBJ2-7; D remains ambiguous. V dropped 0 bases and J dropped 3 bases, with 21 bases sitting between them. Germline lookup yields CDR1 MGHRA and CDR2 YSYEKL. The CDR3 contains 18 residues. The CDR3 loop is CASSQDLPGRQVIYEQYF. The CDR3 DNA follows: TGCGCCAGCAGCCAAGATCTCCCGGGCAGGCAAGTGATCTACGAGCAGTACTTC.

In this sample, this clone turned up once. The chain recombines TRBV7-2 with TRBJ2-1, with 7 bases fitting TRBD2. The V and J ends lost 1 base and 14 bases, in that order; junction bases with no gene match: 5. Germline CDR1 and CDR2: SGHTA and FQGNSA. The CDR3 covers 12 residues. CDR3 sequence: CASSLGSGSKFF. DNA for the CDR3: TGTGCCAGCAGCTTAGGTAGCGGGTCCAAGTTCTTC.

The chain carries TRBV7-8 and TRBJ1-5; D remains ambiguous. The CDR3 sequence is 16 residues long. Germline V lookup: CDR1 SGHVS, CDR2 FQNEAQ. Trimming took off 1 base at V and 1 base at J, with 11 bases between the two ends. The CDR3 DNA reads TGTGCCAGCAGCTTAGGACCGGTCTCGAGCAATCAGCCCCAGCATTTT. Translating it yields CASSLGPVSSNQPQHF.